A selection of T cell receptor beta chains follows, all from one sample in a study of control samples from healthy donors and cancer patients. The table came from immunoSEQ multiplex PCR; TCRdb's copy has only in-frame clones and leaves some out. The sample shows 95,000 to 100,000 clones, about 89% of them seen only once. Sequencing input: blood. All receptors come from a man under 40 in good health. Both conserved end residues are part of each CDR3. D genes are given only for firm matches.

d_call | j_call | v_call | cdr3_nt | cdr3_aa
TRBD2 | TRBJ2-1 | TRBV7-2 | TGTGCCAGCAGCTCGACTAGCGGGAGACTCGAGCAGTTCTTC | CASSSTSGRLEQFF
NA | TRBJ2-1 | TRBV11-2 | TGTGCCAGCAGCTTAGCAAATGAGCAGTTCTTC | CASSLANEQFF
NA | TRBJ1-5 | TRBV11-2 | TGTGCCAGCAGCTTTAATCACGTTAATCAGCCCCAGCATTTT | CASSFNHVNQPQHF
TRBD1 | TRBJ1-1 | TRBV6-1 | TGTGCCAGCAGTGAAGGGAGGGGGCCGGGGACTGAAGCTTTCTTT | CASSEGRGPGTEAFF
NA | TRBJ1-2 | TRBV19 | TGTGCCAGTATCCCAACGGGTGGGGACCTTAACTATGGCTACACCTTC | CASIPTGGDLNYGYTF
NA | TRBJ1-2 | TRBV19 | TGTGCCACTAAGTCAACGGGGAGTTTGGCTAACTATGGCTACACCTTC | CATKSTGSLANYGYTF
TRBD1 | TRBJ1-5 | TRBV29-1 | TGCAGCGTGGCCGGACAGGCTAATCAGCCCCAGCATTTT | CSVAGQANQPQHF
NA | TRBJ1-2 | TRBV18 | TGTGCCAGCTCGCCTAATCATTCTAACTATGGCTACACCTTC | CASSPNHSNYGYTF
TRBD2 | TRBJ2-3 | TRBV7-2 | TGTGCCAGCAGCTTAGCTGGGACTAGCGGGATCACAGATACGCAGTATTTT | CASSLAGTSGITDTQYF
TRBD2 | TRBJ2-1 | TRBV28 | TGTGCCAGCAGTTTAATAGCGGGAGGCTACAATGAGCAGTTCTTC | CASSLIAGGYNEQFF
NA | TRBJ1-1 | TRBV27 | TGTGCCAGCAGTTTAGTAGGGGGTCCCACTGAAGCTTTCTTT | CASSLVGGPTEAFF
NA | TRBJ2-7 | TRBV7-8 | TGTGCCAGCAGCCTTCGGGGGGCAGTGGAGCAGTACTTC | CASSLRGAVEQYF
NA | TRBJ1-1 | TRBV10-3 | TGTGCCATCAGTGAGTCGAAGCTGAACACTGAAGCTTTCTTT | CAISESKLNTEAFF
NA | TRBJ1-2 | TRBV20-1 | TGCAGTGCTAGACAACGGACCCTAGGCTTC | CSARQRTLGF
NA | TRBJ2-1 | TRBV2 | TGTGCCAGCAAGGAGGTCCATAGTCCCTACAATGAGCAGTTCTTC | CASKEVHSPYNEQFF